This T cell receptor (beta chain) appears in the sequencing data of a study of cytomegalovirus exposure and HLA in healthy donors. For the study at large: A prior analysis found roughly 100 million unique TCR beta sequences from roughly 180 million T cells.

Trimming removed 0 bases from V and 2 bases from J, with 8 bases in between. This CDR3 has 14 residues. Germline V gives CDR1 ENHRY, CDR2 SYGVKD. PCR used 60 Vbeta primers and 13 Jbeta primers. Only in-frame clones appear in the TCRdb table, and some are missing; sequencing was by immunoSEQ multiplex PCR. Of over 200,000 clones in the sample, more than 75% were seen once. This chain connects TRBV10-3 to TRBJ2-7; D is undetermined. Input material: PBMCs. This clonotype was obtained from a male donor in good health and CMV-seronegative. CDR3 DNA sequence: TGTGCCATCAGTGAGTCGGGCCGACCCTACGAGCAGTACTTC. This sequence encodes CAISESGRPYEQYF.